Sequencing of this TCR beta chain was carried out in a study of T cell changes during pregnancy in multiple sclerosis. Produced via immunoSEQ multiplex PCR; TCRdb's table is partial and in-frame only. The table lists approximately 84,000 clones, around 94% of them singletons, with about 0.99% in the top ten. The V gene's germline CDR1 is ENHRY and CDR2 SYGVKD. This CDR3 is built from 18 residues. V trimming: 2 bases; J trimming: 4 bases; junction bases outside the gene matches: 4. The TCR was taken from a female donor in good health, enrolled as a control in a pregnancy study. Specimen: peripheral blood, collected in the second trimester of pregnancy. The V gene is TRBV10-3, the J gene TRBJ2-2; 16 bases fit TRBD2. The CDR3 sequence is CAISEGTSGRGGTGELFF. The CDR3, as DNA: TGTGCCATCAGTGAGGGGACTAGCGGGAGGGGGGGCACCGGGGAGCTGTTTTTT.